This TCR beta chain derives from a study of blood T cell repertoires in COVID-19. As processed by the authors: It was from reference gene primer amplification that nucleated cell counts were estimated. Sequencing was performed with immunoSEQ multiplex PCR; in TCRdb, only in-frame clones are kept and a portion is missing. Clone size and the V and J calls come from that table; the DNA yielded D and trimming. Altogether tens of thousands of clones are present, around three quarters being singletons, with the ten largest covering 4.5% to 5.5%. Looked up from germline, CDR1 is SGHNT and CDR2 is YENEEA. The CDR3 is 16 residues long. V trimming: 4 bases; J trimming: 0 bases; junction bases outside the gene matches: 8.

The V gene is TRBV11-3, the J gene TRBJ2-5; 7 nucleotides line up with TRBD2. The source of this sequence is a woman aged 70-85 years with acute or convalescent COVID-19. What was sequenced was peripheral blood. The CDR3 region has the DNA TGTGCCAGCAGCTCGGGAGGACTCAAGTACCAAGAGACCCAGTACTTC. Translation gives CASSSGGLKYQETQYF.